Given below is one TCR beta chain in context. The data are from a study of blood T cell repertoires in COVID-19. At the level of the study: Both acute and convalescent COVID-19 samples were obtained from the United States, Italy and Spain. Sample material is recorded as cDNA or gDNA derived from T cells, B-cell-depleted T cells, or PBMCs.

This CDR3 spans 15 amino acids. Trimming took off 4 bases at V and 0 bases at J, with 14 bases between the two ends. Sequencing was performed with immunoSEQ multiplex PCR; in TCRdb, only in-frame clones are kept and a portion is missing. The sample has over 55,000 clones, around 83% seen once; the top ten hold roughly 10%. The chain links TRBV5-7 to TRBJ2-7, with unresolved D. TRBV5-7 is classed as an ORF, of uncertain function. This TCR was recovered from a man aged 50 to 59 with COVID-19, enrolled during active disease. The sequencing sample was made of peripheral blood. The CDR3 DNA reads TGTGCCAGCAGCCGACGGCAGGATAGCTCCTACGAGCAGTACTTC. It is translated as CASSRRQDSSYEQYF.